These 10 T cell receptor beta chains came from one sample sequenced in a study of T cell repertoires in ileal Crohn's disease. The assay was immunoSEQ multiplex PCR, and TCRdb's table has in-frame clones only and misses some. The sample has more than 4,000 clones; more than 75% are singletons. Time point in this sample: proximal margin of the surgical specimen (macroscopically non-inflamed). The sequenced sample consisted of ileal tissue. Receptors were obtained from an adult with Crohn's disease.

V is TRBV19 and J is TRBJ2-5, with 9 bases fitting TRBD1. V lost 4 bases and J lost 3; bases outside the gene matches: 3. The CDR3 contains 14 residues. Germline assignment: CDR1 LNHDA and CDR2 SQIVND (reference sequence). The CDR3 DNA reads TGTGCCAGTAGTACCGACAGGGGGGAAGAGACCCAGTACTTC. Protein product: CASSTDRGEETQYF.

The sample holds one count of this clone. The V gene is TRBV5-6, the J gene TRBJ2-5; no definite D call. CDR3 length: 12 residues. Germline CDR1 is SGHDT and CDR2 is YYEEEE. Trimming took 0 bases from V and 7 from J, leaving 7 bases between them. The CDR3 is CASSLAQTTQYF. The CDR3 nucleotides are TGTGCCAGCAGCTTGGCCCAAACGACCCAGTACTTC. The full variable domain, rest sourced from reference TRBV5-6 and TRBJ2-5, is DAGVTQSPTHLIKTRGQQVTLRCSPKSGHDTVSWYQQALGQGPQFIFQYYEEEERQRGNFPDRFSGHQFPNYSSELNVNALLLGDSALYLCASSLAQTTQYFGPGTRLLVL.

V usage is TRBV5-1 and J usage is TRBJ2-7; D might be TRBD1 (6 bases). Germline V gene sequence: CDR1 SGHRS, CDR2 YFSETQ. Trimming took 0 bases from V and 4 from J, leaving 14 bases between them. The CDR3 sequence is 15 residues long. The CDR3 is CASSLVGRGVYEQYF. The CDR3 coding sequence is TGCGCCAGCAGCTTGGTAGGCAGGGGAGTATACGAGCAGTACTTC.

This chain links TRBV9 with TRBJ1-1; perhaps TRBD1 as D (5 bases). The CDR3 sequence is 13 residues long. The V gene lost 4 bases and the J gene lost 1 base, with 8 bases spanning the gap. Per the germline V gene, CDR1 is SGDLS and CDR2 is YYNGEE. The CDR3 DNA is TGTGCCAGCAGCTGGGGACGGAACACTGAAGCTTTCTTT. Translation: CASSWGRNTEAFF.

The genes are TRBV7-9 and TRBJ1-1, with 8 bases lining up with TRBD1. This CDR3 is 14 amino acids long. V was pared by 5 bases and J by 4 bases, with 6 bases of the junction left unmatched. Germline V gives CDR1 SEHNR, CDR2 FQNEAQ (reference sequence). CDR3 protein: CASSLGQGVTEAFF. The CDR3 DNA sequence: TGTGCCAGCAGCCTCGGACAGGGAGTCACTGAAGCTTTCTTT.

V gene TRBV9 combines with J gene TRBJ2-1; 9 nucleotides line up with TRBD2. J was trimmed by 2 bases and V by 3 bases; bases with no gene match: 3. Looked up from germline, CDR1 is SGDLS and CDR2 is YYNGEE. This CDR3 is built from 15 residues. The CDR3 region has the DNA TGTGCCAGCAGCGCTAGCGGGGTTACCTACAATGAGCAGTTCTTC. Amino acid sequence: CASSASGVTYNEQFF.

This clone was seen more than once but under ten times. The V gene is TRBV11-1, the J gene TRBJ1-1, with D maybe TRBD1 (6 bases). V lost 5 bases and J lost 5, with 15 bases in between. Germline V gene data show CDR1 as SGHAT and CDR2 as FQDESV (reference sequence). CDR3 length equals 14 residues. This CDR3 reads CASSPFSRGTEAFF. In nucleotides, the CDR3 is TGTGCCAGCAGCCCCTTTTCCAGGGGAACTGAAGCTTTCTTT.

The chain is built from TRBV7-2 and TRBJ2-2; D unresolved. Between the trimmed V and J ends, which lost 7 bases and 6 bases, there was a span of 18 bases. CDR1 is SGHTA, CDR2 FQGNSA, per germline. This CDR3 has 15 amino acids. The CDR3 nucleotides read TGTGCCAGCACCCAACCGGTAGTTCGAGCCGGGGAGCTGTTTTTT. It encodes CASTQPVVRAGELFF. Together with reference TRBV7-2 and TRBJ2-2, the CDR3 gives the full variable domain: GAGVSQSPSNKVTEKGKDVELRCDPISGHTALYWYRQSLGQGLEFLIYFQGNSAPDKSGLPSDRFSAERTGGSVSTLTIQRTQQEDSAVYLCASTQPVVRAGELFFGEGSRLTVL.

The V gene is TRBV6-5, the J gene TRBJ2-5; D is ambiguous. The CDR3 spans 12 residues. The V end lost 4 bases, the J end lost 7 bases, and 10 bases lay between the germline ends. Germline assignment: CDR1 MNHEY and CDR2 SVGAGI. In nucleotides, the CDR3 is TGTGCCAGCAGTTCCTTTCGAGGGACCCAGTACTTC. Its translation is CASSSFRGTQYF.

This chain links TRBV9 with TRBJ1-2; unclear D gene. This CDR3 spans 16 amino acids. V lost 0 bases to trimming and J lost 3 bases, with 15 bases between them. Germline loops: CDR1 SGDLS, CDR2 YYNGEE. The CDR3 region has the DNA TGTGCCAGCAGCGTAGACAGTACACCCATATACTATGGCTACACCTTC. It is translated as CASSVDSTPIYYGYTF.